This T cell receptor beta chain originates from a study of post-analysis software for immune sequencing data (dated by TCRdb to the mid-2010s). Some background on the complete study: Recorded disease courses included relapsing-remitting, secondary progressive and progressive-relapsing multiple sclerosis, with some patients lacking subtype annotation. The patient repertoires were set against eleven to twelve previously published healthy control repertoires from donors whose ages ranged from roughly 6 to 25 years. A subset of samples was prepared in parallel using single-end sample barcoding, then pooled and co-amplified after Illumina adapter ligation. The full study reports these points: The control group was slightly older than the multiple sclerosis patient group. When samples were clustered directly using the F measure, samples prepared in the same batch co-clustered strongly, which prompted a batch-effect correction. Compared with controls, multiple sclerosis patients had significantly lower normalized Chao1 diversity, a finding suggesting substantial peripheral T-cell clonal expansion. Patients showed significantly higher frequencies than controls for a handful of TRBV segments, among them TRBV5-6, TRBV5-1 and TRBV20-1.

Taken with the paper, the label for time point translates to: second blood draw from one MS patient after hematopoietic stem cell transplantation. To demonstrate the VDJtools post-analysis software, the study profiled TCR beta repertoires from the peripheral blood of around 13 young patients with multiple sclerosis. The patients with multiple sclerosis were children and adolescents between roughly 6 and 15 years of age. Library prep was done by PCR. Instrument used: Illumina HiSeq 2500. To reduce PCR and sequencing biases, unique molecular identifiers were incorporated into the TCR beta cDNA libraries. Per 1 to 10 million input T cells, approximately 500,000 cDNA molecules were obtained, such that each molecule approximated one T cell. The patient libraries were prepared and sequenced using the same protocol as the earlier healthy control dataset. Samples belonging to the same batch were prepared together, multiplexed and sequenced on a shared HiSeq lane. The published analysis was carried out like this. MIGEC handled the raw barcoded reads, throwing out single-read molecular identifier groups before consensus assembly and CDR3 extraction. Clonotype tables were post-analysed with VDJtools, and diversity was normalized by down-sampling all datasets to the smallest sample size. To correct batch-related cross-sample contamination, repertoire overlap clustering matched CDR3 amino acid sequences but not nucleotide sequences. The public reads were reanalyzed by TCRdb: fastp trimming at Q25, MiXCR alignment, in-frame beta chains only. Each entry merges the rows of one CDR3 protein and shows their most common DNA and genes. These V and J calls rely on TCRdb rather than the paper's analysis. The sample contains roughly 160,000 distinct CDR3 sequences, approximately 35% of them found a single time. The top ten hold 28% of the sample.

V loses 9 bases of germline sequence and J loses 0 bases, and the interval between the two ends is 8 bases. Reading the germline V gene (reference sequence) gives CDR1 MNHNY and CDR2 SVGAGI. There are 12 amino acids in the CDR3, from cysteine to phenylalanine inclusive. Only the CDR3 portion is preserved as DNA: 36 bases, with reading frame beginning at the first base. This clonotype was found a few times. This clone's antigen is unknown. Nothing much larger sits one base from this clone, and base qualities are not available. The sequence came from a girl aged 5-17 years with multiple sclerosis. Donor details come from another sample of the same person, matched by shared clones. The sequencing here drew on blood, taken after autologous hematopoietic stem cell transplantation. The rearrangement combines TRBV6-6 with TRBJ1-1; there is no confident call for the D gene. The DNA sequence reads TGTGCCAGTTCTACTATGAACACTGAAGCTTTCTTT. Its protein product is CASSTMNTEAFF.